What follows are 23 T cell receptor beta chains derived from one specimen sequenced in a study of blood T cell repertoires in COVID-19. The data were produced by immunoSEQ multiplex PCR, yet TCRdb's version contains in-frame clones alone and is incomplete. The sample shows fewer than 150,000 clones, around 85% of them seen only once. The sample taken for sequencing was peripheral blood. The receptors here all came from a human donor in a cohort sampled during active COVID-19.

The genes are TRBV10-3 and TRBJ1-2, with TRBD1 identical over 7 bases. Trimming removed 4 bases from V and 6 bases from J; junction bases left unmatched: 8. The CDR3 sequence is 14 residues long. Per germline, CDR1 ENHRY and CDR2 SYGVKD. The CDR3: CAISVEDRTHGYTF. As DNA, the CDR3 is TGTGCCATCAGTGTAGAGGACAGGACCCATGGCTACACCTTC.

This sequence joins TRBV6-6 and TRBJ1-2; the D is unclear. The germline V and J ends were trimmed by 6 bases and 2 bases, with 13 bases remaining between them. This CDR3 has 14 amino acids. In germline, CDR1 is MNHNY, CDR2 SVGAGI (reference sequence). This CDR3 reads CASSIATGNYGYTF. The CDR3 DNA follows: TGTGCCAGCAGCATCGCTACGGGGAACTATGGCTACACCTTC.

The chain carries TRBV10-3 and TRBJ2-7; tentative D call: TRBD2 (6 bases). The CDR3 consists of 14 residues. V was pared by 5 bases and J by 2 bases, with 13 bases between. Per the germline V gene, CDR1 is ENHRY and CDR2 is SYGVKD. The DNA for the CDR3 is TGTGCCATCAGTTCCGGGACTGCTGCCTACGAGCAGTACTTC. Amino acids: CAISSGTAAYEQYF.

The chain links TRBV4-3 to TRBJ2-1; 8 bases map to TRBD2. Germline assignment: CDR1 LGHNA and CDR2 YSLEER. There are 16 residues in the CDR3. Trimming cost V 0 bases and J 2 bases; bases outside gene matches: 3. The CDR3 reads CASSQEGSGAYNEQFF. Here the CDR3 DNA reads TGCGCCAGCAGCCAAGAGGGTAGCGGGGCCTACAATGAGCAGTTCTTC.

The CDR3 region is CASSLIRGQETQYF. DNA of the CDR3: TGTGCCAGCAGCTTAATCCGGGGCCAAGAGACCCAGTACTTC. The chain is built from TRBV7-2 and TRBJ2-5, with D tentatively TRBD2 (5 bases). The CDR3 extends over 14 amino acids. Trimming removed 2 bases at V and 1 base at J, with 8 bases between. From germline, CDR1 is SGHTA and CDR2 FQGNSA.

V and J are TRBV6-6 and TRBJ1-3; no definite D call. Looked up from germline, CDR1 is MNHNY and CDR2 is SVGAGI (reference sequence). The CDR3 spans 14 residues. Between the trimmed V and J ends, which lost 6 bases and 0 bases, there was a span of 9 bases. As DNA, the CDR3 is TGTGCCAGCAGCTCTCCGGGCTCTGGAAACACCATATATTTT. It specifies CASSSPGSGNTIYF.

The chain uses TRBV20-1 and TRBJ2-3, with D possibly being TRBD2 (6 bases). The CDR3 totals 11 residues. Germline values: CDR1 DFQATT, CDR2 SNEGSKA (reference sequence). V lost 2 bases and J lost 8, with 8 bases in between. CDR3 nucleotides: TGCAGTGCTAGAATGGGGGGTACGCAGTATTTT. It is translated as CSARMGGTQYF.

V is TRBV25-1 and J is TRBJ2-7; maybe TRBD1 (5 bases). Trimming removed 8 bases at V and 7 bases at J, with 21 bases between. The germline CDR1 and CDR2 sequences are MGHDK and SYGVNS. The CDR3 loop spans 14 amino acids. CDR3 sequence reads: CASSRTGDLGEQYF. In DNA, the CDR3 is TGTGCCAGCTCCCGTACAGGAGACTTAGGGGAGCAGTACTTC.

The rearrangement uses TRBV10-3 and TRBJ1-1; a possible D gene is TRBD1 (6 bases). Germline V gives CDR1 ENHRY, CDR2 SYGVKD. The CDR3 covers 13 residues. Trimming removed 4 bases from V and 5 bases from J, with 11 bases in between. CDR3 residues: CAISVGGQTEAFF. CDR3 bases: TGTGCCATCAGTGTTGGCGGACAGACTGAAGCTTTCTTT.

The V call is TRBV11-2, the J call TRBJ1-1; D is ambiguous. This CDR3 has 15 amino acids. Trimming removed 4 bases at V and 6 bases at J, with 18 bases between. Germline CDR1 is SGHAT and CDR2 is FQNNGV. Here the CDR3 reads CASSWASANKAEAFF. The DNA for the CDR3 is TGTGCCAGCAGCTGGGCATCCGCGAATAAGGCTGAAGCTTTCTTT.

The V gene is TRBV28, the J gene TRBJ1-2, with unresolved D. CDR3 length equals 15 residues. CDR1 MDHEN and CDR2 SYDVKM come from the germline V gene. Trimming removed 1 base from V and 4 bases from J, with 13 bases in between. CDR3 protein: CASSLLPLNTYGYTF. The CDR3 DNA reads TGTGCCAGCAGTTTATTACCCCTAAATACCTATGGCTACACCTTC.

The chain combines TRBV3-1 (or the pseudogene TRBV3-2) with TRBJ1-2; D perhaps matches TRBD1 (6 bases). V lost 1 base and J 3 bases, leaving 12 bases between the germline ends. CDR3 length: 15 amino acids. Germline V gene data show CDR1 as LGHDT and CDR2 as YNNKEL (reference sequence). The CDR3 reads CASSQALGADYGYTF. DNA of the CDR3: TGTGCCAGCAGCCAAGCTTTGGGGGCGGACTATGGCTACACCTTC.

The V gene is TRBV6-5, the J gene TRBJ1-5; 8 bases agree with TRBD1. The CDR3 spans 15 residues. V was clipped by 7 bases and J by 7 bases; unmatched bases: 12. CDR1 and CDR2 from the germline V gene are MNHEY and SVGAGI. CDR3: CASNPTGEGGQPQHF. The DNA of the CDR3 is TGTGCCAGCAACCCGACAGGGGAAGGAGGGCAGCCCCAGCATTTT.

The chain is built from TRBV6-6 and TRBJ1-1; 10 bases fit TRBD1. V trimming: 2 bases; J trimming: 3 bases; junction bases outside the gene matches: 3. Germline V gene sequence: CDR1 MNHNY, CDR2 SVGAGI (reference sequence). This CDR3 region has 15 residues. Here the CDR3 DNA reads TGTGCCAGCAGTTACCAAGGACAGGGGGACACTGAAGCTTTCTTT. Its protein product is CASSYQGQGDTEAFF.

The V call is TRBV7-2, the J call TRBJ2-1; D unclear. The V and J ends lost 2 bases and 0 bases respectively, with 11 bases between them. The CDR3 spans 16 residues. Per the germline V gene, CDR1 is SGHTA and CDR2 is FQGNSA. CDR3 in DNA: TGTGCCAGCAGCTTACCCCTCTCGAGCTCCTACAATGAGCAGTTCTTC. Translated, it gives CASSLPLSSSYNEQFF.

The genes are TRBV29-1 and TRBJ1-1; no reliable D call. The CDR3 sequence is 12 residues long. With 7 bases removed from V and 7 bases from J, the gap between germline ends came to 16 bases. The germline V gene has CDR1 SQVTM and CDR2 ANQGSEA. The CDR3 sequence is CSARRGADEAFF. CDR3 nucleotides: TGCAGCGCCCGCCGAGGCGCAGATGAAGCTTTCTTT.

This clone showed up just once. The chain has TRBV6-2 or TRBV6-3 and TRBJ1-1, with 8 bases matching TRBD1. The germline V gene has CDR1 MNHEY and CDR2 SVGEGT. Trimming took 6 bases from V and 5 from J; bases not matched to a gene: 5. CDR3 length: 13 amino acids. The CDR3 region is CASSGTGLTEAFF. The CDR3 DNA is TGTGCCAGCAGCGGGACAGGATTGACTGAAGCTTTCTTT.

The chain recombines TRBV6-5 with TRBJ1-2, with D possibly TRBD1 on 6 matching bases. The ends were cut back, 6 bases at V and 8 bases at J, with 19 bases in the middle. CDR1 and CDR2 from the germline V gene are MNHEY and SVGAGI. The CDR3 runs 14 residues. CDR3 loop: CASRARTASWGYTF. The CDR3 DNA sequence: TGTGCCAGCAGGGCTCGGACAGCTTCATGGGGCTACACCTTC.

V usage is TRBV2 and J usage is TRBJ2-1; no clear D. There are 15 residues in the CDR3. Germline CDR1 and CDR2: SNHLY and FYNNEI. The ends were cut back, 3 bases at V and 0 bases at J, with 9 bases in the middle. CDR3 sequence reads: CASSDGGSSYNEQFF. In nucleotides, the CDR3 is TGTGCCAGCAGTGACGGCGGTAGCTCCTACAATGAGCAGTTCTTC. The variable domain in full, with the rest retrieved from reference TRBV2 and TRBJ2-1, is EPEVTQTPSHQVTQMGQEVILRCVPISNHLYFYWYRQILGQKVEFLVSFYNNEISEKSEIFDDQFSVERPDGSNFTLKIRSTKLEDSAMYFCASSDGGSSYNEQFFGPGTRLTVL.

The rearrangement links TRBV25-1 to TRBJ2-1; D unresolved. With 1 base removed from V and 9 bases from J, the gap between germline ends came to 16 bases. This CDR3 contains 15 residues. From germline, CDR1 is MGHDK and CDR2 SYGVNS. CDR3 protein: CASSEFGGTASEQFF. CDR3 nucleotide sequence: TGTGCCAGCAGTGAATTCGGCGGAACGGCCAGTGAGCAGTTCTTC.

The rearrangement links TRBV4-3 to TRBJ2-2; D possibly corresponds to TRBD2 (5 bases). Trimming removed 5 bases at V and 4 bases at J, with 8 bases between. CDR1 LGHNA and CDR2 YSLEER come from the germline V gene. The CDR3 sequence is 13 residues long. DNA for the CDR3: TGCGCCAGCAGCGAGGGAATCACCGGGGAGCTGTTTTTT. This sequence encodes CASSEGITGELFF.

In DNA form, the CDR3 reads TGTGCCAGCAGTCCTGGTCGGAACTATGGCTACACCTTC. Translating it yields CASSPGRNYGYTF. The chain joins TRBV6-5 to TRBJ1-2, with D unclear. Trimming removed 5 bases at V and 2 bases at J, with 9 bases between. CDR1 is MNHEY, CDR2 SVGAGI, per germline. The CDR3 is 13 amino acids.

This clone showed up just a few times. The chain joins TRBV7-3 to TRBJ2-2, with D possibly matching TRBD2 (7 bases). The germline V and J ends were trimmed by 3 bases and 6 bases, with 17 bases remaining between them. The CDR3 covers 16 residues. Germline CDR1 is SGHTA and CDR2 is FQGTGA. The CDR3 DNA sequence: TGTGCCAGCAGCTTCCCGGGGGCGGGAGACCCCGGGGAGCTGTTTTTT. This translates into CASSFPGAGDPGELFF. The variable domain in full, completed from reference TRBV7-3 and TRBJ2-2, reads GAGVSQTPSNKVTEKGKYVELRCDPISGHTALYWYRQSLGQGPEFLIYFQGTGAADDSGLPNDRFFAVRPEGSVSTLKIQRTERGDSAVYLCASSFPGAGDPGELFFGEGSRLTVL.